One sample yielded the 29 T cell receptor beta chains listed below, sequenced in a study of T cells after yellow fever vaccination (dated by TCRdb to about 2019). In the paper's terms, the treatment or condition label means: live attenuated yellow fever vaccine strain. The method behind the library was 5' RACE. Sequencing was carried out with an Illumina HiSeq 2500. Through fastp at Q25 and MiXCR, TCRdb rebuilt clones from the public reads, retaining in-frame beta chains. For every CDR3 protein sequence, its rows merge into one entry that carries the most common genes and DNA. Recorded for this sample are 510,000 or so distinct CDR3 sequences; less than 20% of them occurred a single time. The ten largest clonotypes hold around 15% of the sample. The sequencing here drew on PBMCs, taken 15 days after the yellow fever booster vaccination. These receptors all come from a man aged 25-45 years who received the YFV17D yellow fever vaccine.

The chain combines TRBV9 with TRBJ2-5, with unresolved D. The V gene's germline CDR1 is SGDLS and CDR2 YYNGEE. The CDR3 is made up of 14 amino acids. V lost 2 bases and J 5 bases, leaving 13 bases between the germline ends. The CDR3 sequence is CASSVSLDRETQYF. CDR3 nucleotide sequence: TGTGCCAGCAGCGTTAGTTTAGATCGGGAGACCCAGTACTTC.

There are a few counts of this clonotype. This chain uses TRBV23-1 with TRBJ2-7, with 9 bases matching TRBD1. TRBV23-1 is noted as an ORF with a role that remains uncertain. With V trimmed by 7 bases and J by 0 bases, 13 bases remained unmatched. CDR3 length: 17 residues. The CDR3 coding sequence is TGCGCCAGCATGACAGGGGGTCGGTGTCCCTGCTCCTACGAGCAGTACTTC. This gives the protein CASMTGGRCPCSYEQYF.

The V gene is TRBV7-2, the J gene TRBJ2-7; D ambiguous. From germline, CDR1 is SGHTA and CDR2 FQGNSA. V was cut by 5 bases and J by 2 bases, with 10 bases left in between. The CDR3 covers 13 residues. CDR3 protein: CASSTRAPYEQYF. CDR3 DNA: TGTGCCAGCAGCACCCGGGCCCCCTACGAGCAGTACTTC. The full variable domain, with the rest looked up from reference TRBV7-2 and TRBJ2-7, is GAGVSQSPSNKVTEKGKDVELRCDPISGHTALYWYRQSLGQGLEFLIYFQGNSAPDKSGLPSDRFSAERTGGSVSTLTIQRTQQEDSAVYLCASSTRAPYEQYFGPGTRLTVT.

Written as DNA, the CDR3 is TGTGCCAGCAGTTATGGGTACTTGGATACGCAGTATTTT. Protein sequence: CASSYGYLDTQYF. The chain recombines TRBV6-8 with TRBJ2-3, with D hard to call. Germline lookup yields CDR1 MNHGY and CDR2 SAAAGT. The V end was cut by 3 bases, the J end by 6 bases, with 10 bases between. The CDR3 consists of 13 residues.

The sample holds a few counts of this clonotype. This sequence joins TRBV7-7 and TRBJ2-7, with 14 bases lining up with TRBD2. The CDR3 totals 17 residues. Losses at the gene ends were 5 bases for V and 6 bases for J; bases not matched to a gene: 12. Germline V gene data show CDR1 as SSHAT and CDR2 as FNYEAQ (reference sequence). CDR3 amino acids: CASSPGLAGGPLGEQYF. CDR3 sequence (DNA): TGTGCCAGCAGCCCAGGACTAGCGGGAGGACCATTGGGCGAGCAGTACTTC.

This clonotype was picked up a small number of times. This chain connects TRBV3-1 to TRBJ2-3; D is unclear. The CDR3 length is 13 residues. V was clipped by 2 bases and J by 4 bases, with 7 bases between them. CDR1 is LGHDT, CDR2 YNNKEL, per germline (reference sequence). DNA for the CDR3: TGTGCCAGCAGCCAAAACCCAGCAGATACGCAGTATTTT. This gives the protein CASSQNPADTQYF.

This rearrangement joins TRBV20-1 to TRBJ2-1; a possible D gene is TRBD2 (6 bases). The ends were cut back, 6 bases at V and 10 bases at J, with 19 bases in the middle. The CDR3 totals 13 residues. Germline lookup yields CDR1 DFQATT and CDR2 SNEGSKA (reference sequence). Here the CDR3 DNA reads TGCAGTGCCATCACCGGGAGCCGTCGGGAGCAGTTCTTC. As protein: CSAITGSRREQFF.

This clonotype was recorded a few times. CDR3 in DNA: TGTGCCAGCAGCGGGACTAGCCTTCAAGAGACCCAGTACTTC. Amino acids: CASSGTSLQETQYF. This chain joins TRBV28 and TRBJ2-5, with 9 bases aligning to TRBD2. The CDR3 covers 14 residues. The V gene's germline CDR1 is MDHEN and CDR2 SYDVKM. With 6 bases clipped from V and 2 bases from J, the junction kept 4 bases outside the gene matches. Supplemented by reference TRBV28 and TRBJ2-5, the full variable domain reads DVKVTQSSRYLVKRTGEKVFLECVQDMDHENMFWYRQDPGLGLRLIYFSYDVKMKEKGDIPEGYSVSREKKERFSLILESASTNQTSMYLCASSGTSLQETQYFGPGTRLLVL.

This chain uses TRBV10-3 with TRBJ2-2; D not resolved. CDR3 size: 14 residues. V lost 3 bases and J 2 bases, leaving 7 bases between the germline ends. Germline-derived CDR1 and CDR2 are ENHRY and SYGVKD. CDR3 bases: TGTGCCATCAGTGATGATGTTAACACCGGGGAGCTGTTTTTT. The encoded protein is CAISDDVNTGELFF.

This clonotype has a handful of counts. The chain links TRBV6-2 or TRBV6-3 to TRBJ2-1; unclear D gene. Germline-derived CDR1 and CDR2 are MNHEY and SVGEGT. Trimming removed 6 bases at V and 8 bases at J, with 17 bases between. The CDR3 totals 14 residues. Here the CDR3 DNA reads TGTGCCAGCAGGCCGGGCTATGGGGTCGATGAGCAGTTCTTC. Translating gives CASRPGYGVDEQFF.

This clonotype was counted a few times. Here the CDR3 reads CASSFLGDLAYSNQPQHF. The CDR3 coding sequence is TGTGCCAGCAGTTTTCTCGGGGACTTGGCCTATAGCAATCAGCCCCAGCATTTT. The chain joins TRBV28 to TRBJ1-5; tentatively, D is TRBD1 (5 bases). V was trimmed by 3 bases and J by 0 bases, leaving 18 bases between them. CDR3 length: 18 residues. Per the germline V gene, CDR1 is MDHEN and CDR2 is SYDVKM. The full variable domain, with the rest looked up from reference TRBV28 and TRBJ1-5, is DVKVTQSSRYLVKRTGEKVFLECVQDMDHENMFWYRQDPGLGLRLIYFSYDVKMKEKGDIPEGYSVSREKKERFSLILESASTNQTSMYLCASSFLGDLAYSNQPQHFGDGTRLSIL.

This clonotype was detected only a few times. The chain recombines TRBV7-8 with TRBJ2-7; possibly TRBD2 for D (6 bases). The germline V gene encodes CDR1 SGHVS and CDR2 FQNEAQ. The germline V and J ends were trimmed by 8 bases and 0 bases, with 11 bases remaining between them. This CDR3 has 13 residues. The CDR3 sequence: CASAAGNSYEQYF. The CDR3 bases are TGTGCCAGCGCGGCGGGAAACTCCTACGAGCAGTACTTC.

The chain is built from TRBV6-5 and TRBJ2-1; TRBD1 agrees at 11 bases. There are 16 residues in the CDR3. Germline lookup yields CDR1 MNHEY and CDR2 SVGAGI. Germline trimming cut 1 base from V and 10 bases from J; bases unmatched to any gene: 9. This CDR3 reads CASSYFSGQGVWEQFF. The CDR3 DNA reads as TGTGCCAGCAGTTACTTTTCGGGACAGGGGGTTTGGGAGCAGTTCTTC.

This clonotype was seen a handful of times. V usage is TRBV29-1 and J usage is TRBJ2-3; D gene unclear. Germline lookup yields CDR1 SQVTM and CDR2 ANQGSEA. This CDR3 has 12 residues. V gave up 8 bases and J gave up 0 bases, with 9 bases separating them. CDR3: CSLHESTDTQYF. The DNA of the CDR3 is TGCAGCCTTCACGAGAGCACAGATACGCAGTATTTT.

The sample holds a few counts of this clonotype. The chain joins TRBV14 to TRBJ1-5; D unresolved. Germline V gene lookup returns CDR1 SGHDN and CDR2 FVKESK. V was clipped by 1 base and J by 10 bases, with 11 bases between them. The CDR3 has 13 residues. The CDR3 region is CASSQGMSVPQHF. The CDR3 DNA is TGTGCCAGCAGCCAAGGGATGTCAGTTCCCCAGCATTTT. Drawing the rest from reference TRBV14 and TRBJ1-5, the complete variable domain is EAGVTQFPSHSVIEKGQTVTLRCDPISGHDNLYWYRRVMGKEIKFLLHFVKESKQDESGMPNNRFLAERTGGTYSTLKVQPAELEDSGVYFCASSQGMSVPQHFGDGTRLSIL.

The chain has TRBV9 and TRBJ2-1, with TRBD1 identical over 8 bases. CDR1 and CDR2 from the germline V gene are SGDLS and YYNGEE. V gave up 3 bases and J gave up 4 bases; unmatched junction bases: 9. The CDR3 runs to 16 residues. This chain's CDR3 is CASSASGTGIYNEQFF. As DNA, the CDR3 is TGTGCCAGCAGCGCGTCCGGGACAGGAATTTACAATGAGCAGTTCTTC. The entire variable domain, with the rest obtained from reference TRBV9 and TRBJ2-1, is as follows: DSGVTQTPKHLITATGQRVTLRCSPRSGDLSVYWYQQSLDQGLQFLIQYYNGEERAKGNILERFSAQQFPDLHSELNLSSLELGDSALYFCASSASGTGIYNEQFFGPGTRLTVL.

This clonotype was recorded a few times. This rearrangement joins TRBV27 to TRBJ1-1; D perhaps matches TRBD1 (6 bases). In germline, CDR1 is MNHEY, CDR2 SMNVEV (reference sequence). The V end lost 5 bases, the J end lost 4 bases, and 11 bases lay between the germline ends. This CDR3 has 13 amino acids. CDR3 amino acids: CASSIWGATEAFF. The DNA for the CDR3 is TGTGCCAGCAGTATCTGGGGGGCCACTGAAGCTTTCTTT.

The chain carries TRBV7-9 and TRBJ1-5, with 10 bases aligning to TRBD1. Germline V gene data show CDR1 as SEHNR and CDR2 as FQNEAQ (reference sequence). The CDR3 loop spans 15 amino acids. V dropped 4 bases and J dropped 6; count of bases not matched to a gene: 6. CDR3 bases: TGTGCCAGCAGCTCGAATTGGGACAGGGGTCAGCCCCAGCATTTT. Protein sequence: CASSSNWDRGQPQHF.

The rearrangement uses TRBV19 and TRBJ2-6; tentatively, D is TRBD1 (5 bases). Per the germline V gene, CDR1 is LNHDA and CDR2 is SQIVND (reference sequence). This CDR3 has 15 amino acids. Trimming pared 5 bases from V and 0 bases from J, leaving 8 bases between. CDR3 sequence (DNA): TGTGCCAGTAGTCGGACAAACTCTGGGGCCAACGTCCTGACTTTC. Encoded protein: CASSRTNSGANVLTF.

This chain links TRBV4-2 with TRBJ2-7; 8 bases are a match to TRBD2. The V segment lost 1 base and the J segment 2 bases; nucleotides outside the gene matches: 4. The CDR3 is 15 amino acids. From germline, CDR1 is LGHNA and CDR2 YNFKEQ. CDR3 coding DNA: TGTGCCAGCAGCCAAGTTGTTAGCGGGACCTACGAGCAGTACTTC. This encodes CASSQVVSGTYEQYF.

This clonotype appeared a few times. The CDR3 DNA is TGTGCCAGCAGTTTACAGGACTACGAGCAGTACTTC. Translating it yields CASSLQDYEQYF. The gene calls are TRBV6-1 and TRBJ2-7; weak D call: TRBD1 (5 bases). V was clipped by 5 bases and J by 3 bases, with 8 bases between them. Germline assignment: CDR1 MNHNS and CDR2 SASEGT. This CDR3 is 12 amino acids long.

This clonotype has just a few counts. The chain is built from TRBV12-3 or TRBV12-4 and TRBJ2-2; 8 bases map to TRBD1. The ends lost 1 base at V and 6 bases at J; junction bases unmatched: 4. CDR3 length equals 15 residues. The CDR3 sequence is CASSLGQGIAGELFF. CDR3 in DNA: TGTGCCAGCAGTTTAGGACAGGGGATCGCCGGGGAGCTGTTTTTT.

This clonotype was seen more than once but under ten times. The chain combines TRBV20-1 with TRBJ2-5; no clear D. The CDR3 has 14 amino acids. V shed 1 base and J shed 2 bases, with 11 bases lying between them. The germline V gene encodes CDR1 DFQATT and CDR2 SNEGSKA (reference sequence). CDR3 loop: CSARGPVGQETQYF. The CDR3 DNA is TGCAGTGCTAGAGGCCCTGTGGGTCAAGAGACCCAGTACTTC.

V usage is TRBV10-3 and J usage is TRBJ2-7; D might be TRBD1 or TRBD2, each matching 5 bases. This CDR3 is 14 amino acids long. Between the trimmed V and J ends, which lost 3 bases and 2 bases, there was a span of 11 bases. CDR1 and CDR2 from the germline V gene are ENHRY and SYGVKD. Here the CDR3 reads CAISEAGTTYEQYF. The CDR3 DNA reads as TGTGCCATCAGTGAAGCCGGGACGACCTACGAGCAGTACTTC.

This clonotype was observed many times. The chain carries TRBV18 and TRBJ2-6, with 7 bases identical to TRBD2. V gave up 0 bases and J gave up 0 bases; unmatched junction bases: 14. The CDR3 is 21 residues long. Germline CDR1 KGHSH, CDR2 LQKENI. For the CDR3, the DNA is TGTGCCAGCTCACCACCGATTGGGGGGGGAGGCCTCAGCTCTGGGGCCAACGTCCTGACTTTC. It encodes CASSPPIGGGGLSSGANVLTF.

This clonotype was detected only a few times. The chain carries TRBV5-1 and TRBJ2-5; maybe TRBD1 (6 bases). This CDR3 has 14 residues. The V end was cut by 2 bases, the J end by 5 bases, with 13 bases between. CDR1 is SGHRS, CDR2 YFSETQ, per germline. CDR3 DNA sequence: TGCGCCAGCAGCTTTTTTCCCCAGGGGGAGACCCAGTACTTC. Protein product: CASSFFPQGETQYF. Full variable domain (remainder filled in from reference TRBV5-1 and TRBJ2-5): KAGVTQTPRYLIKTRGQQVTLSCSPISGHRSVSWYQQTPGQGLQFLFEYFSETQRNKGNFPGRFSGRQFSNSRSEMNVSTLELGDSALYLCASSFFPQGETQYFGPGTRLLVL.

This clonotype was seen a handful of times. V and J are TRBV5-4 and TRBJ2-1, with TRBD2 matching 7 bases. The V segment lost 4 bases and the J segment 9 bases; nucleotides outside the gene matches: 13. The CDR3 is 15 residues long. The germline V gene encodes CDR1 SGHNT and CDR2 YYREEE (reference sequence). The CDR3 here is CASSPTSGAGFEQFF. The CDR3 DNA reads TGTGCCAGCAGCCCCACTTCTGGAGCGGGGTTTGAGCAGTTCTTC.

The rearrangement uses TRBV4-3 and TRBJ2-4; D is ambiguous. V lost 4 bases, J lost 0 bases, and 13 bases lay in between. Germline CDR1 is LGHNA and CDR2 is YSLEER. The CDR3 is 16 amino acids. CDR3: CASSRLLDLAKNIQYF. The DNA of the CDR3 is TGCGCCAGCAGCCGCCTCCTCGACCTAGCCAAAAACATTCAGTACTTC.

The rearrangement joins TRBV12-3 or TRBV12-4 to TRBJ2-2; TRBD1 agrees at 7 bases. The CDR3 is 13 residues long. V was pared by 11 bases and J by 1 base, with 4 bases of the junction left unmatched. The CDR3 nucleotides are TGTGCCCTCGGGACAGAGAACACCGGGGAGCTGTTTTTT. Translated, it gives CALGTENTGELFF.